This T cell receptor (beta chain) was identified in a study of shared clonotypes between healthy human individuals. Whole-study results and caveats: Clonotype sharing levels among donors were expected to vary with sequencing depth.

This CDR3 is 16 amino acids long. The germline V gene has CDR1 SGHRS and CDR2 YFSETQ. Unmatched junction bases numbered 13, after V lost 4 bases and J lost 8 bases. Note on this clone: Its specificity is not known.

What was sequenced on ten immunoSEQ deep assay plates was unsorted PBMC DNA. Measured with immunoSEQ multiplex PCR; TCRdb has only the in-frame clones, and not every one. The sample includes about 450,000 clones, around three quarters of them seen just once. When samples were unsorted, approximately 90 million PBMCs were used for genomic DNA. The chain links TRBV5-1 to TRBJ2-2; 8 bases are a match to TRBD1. The source is a middle-aged woman in good health. Some clones in this sample may be carry-over from other donors' samples. Input material: PBMCs. The DNA of the CDR3 is TGCGCCAGCAGCCGGACAGGGTCGAGTCCCGGTGGGGAGCTGTTTTTT. Protein product: CASSRTGSSPGGELFF. The complete variable domain, with remaining parts taken from reference TRBV5-1 and TRBJ2-2, reads KAGVTQTPRYLIKTRGQQVTLSCSPISGHRSVSWYQQTPGQGLQFLFEYFSETQRNKGNFPGRFSGRQFSNSRSEMNVSTLELGDSALYLCASSRTGSSPGGELFFGEGSRLTVL.